The entry below describes one TCR beta chain. This entry belongs to a study of PD-1 blockade in classical Hodgkin lymphoma. Some clones are missing from TCRdb's copy, which holds only in-frame ones; the method was immunoSEQ multiplex PCR. The table includes about 6,800 clones, over 65% detected once. Every one of the patients relapsed after autologous stem cell transplantation (brentuximab vedotin exposure was variable). The receptor was derived from a human donor with classical Hodgkin lymphoma. Source: peripheral blood mononuclear cells (PBMCs), taken before the second cycle of nivolumab.

The DNA of the CDR3 is TGCGCCAGCAGCACCGGACTAGCGACCAAAAACATTCAGTACTTC. Protein product: CASSTGLATKNIQYF. The genes are TRBV5-1 and TRBJ2-4; 9 nucleotides line up with TRBD2. The germline gives CDR1 SGHRS, CDR2 YFSETQ. J was trimmed by 2 bases and V by 4 bases; bases with no gene match: 4. This CDR3 spans 15 amino acids.